This is a list of T cell receptor beta chains from one sample in a study of tumor-infiltrating lymphocytes in localized non-small cell lung cancer. Clones were read by immunoSEQ multiplex PCR, and TCRdb kept only the in-frame ones, dropping some. The sample has 25,000 to 35,000 clones, approximately 83% seen once. Sequencing was done on a sample of lung tumor tissue. These receptors were obtained from a human donor with non-small cell lung cancer. Both conserved end residues are part of each CDR3. Each record gives: J gene, V gene, D gene, clone size, CDR3 protein, CDR3 DNA. A D gene is named only where the DNA matches it firmly. Clone size, where shown, is once, few, many, or a class for clones that have expanded.

TRBJ1-1 | TRBV30 | TRBD1 | NA | CAWGRQGKSVAFF | TGTGCCTGGGGAAGACAGGGAAAAAGTGTCGCTTTCTTT
TRBJ2-5 | TRBV11-2 | NA | few | CASSLDAAGETQYF | TGTGCCAGCAGCTTAGACGCAGCCGGTGAGACCCAGTACTTC
TRBJ1-2 | TRBV5-6 | NA | NA | CASSFADTYGYTF | TGTGCCAGCAGCTTTGCAGACACCTATGGCTACACCTTC
TRBJ2-3 | TRBV11-2 | TRBD2 | NA | CASSLGTSGGGADTQYF | TGTGCCAGCAGCCTCGGGACTAGCGGGGGGGGCGCAGATACGCAGTATTTT
TRBJ2-3 | TRBV9 | NA | NA | CASNVDTDTQYF | TGTGCCAGCAACGTAGACACAGATACGCAGTATTTT
TRBJ1-5 | TRBV18 | NA | NA | CASSPSNSNQPQHF | TGTGCCAGCTCACCATCGAATAGCAATCAGCCCCAGCATTTT
TRBJ2-1 | TRBV9 | TRBD2 | NA | CASSVANGRGDEQFF | TGTGCCAGCAGCGTAGCTAACGGGAGGGGCGATGAGCAGTTCTTC
TRBJ2-3 | TRBV9 | TRBD1 | NA | CASTKGQGVTDTQYF | TGTGCCAGCACAAAGGGACAGGGGGTCACAGATACGCAGTATTTT
TRBJ1-5 | TRBV9 | NA | NA | CASSVDDSHSQHF | TGTGCCAGCAGCGTAGATGACTCTCATTCCCAGCATTTT
TRBJ2-5 | TRBV9 | TRBD2 | once | CASSVGLAGMETQYF | TGTGCCAGCAGCGTAGGTCTAGCGGGGATGGAGACCCAGTACTTC
TRBJ2-7 | TRBV7-2 | NA | NA | CASSLNGIYEQYF | TGTGCCAGCAGCTTAAATGGGATCTACGAGCAGTACTTC
TRBJ2-3 | TRBV5-4 | NA | NA | CASSGASGADTQYF | TGTGCCAGCAGTGGGGCTTCAGGGGCAGATACGCAGTATTTT
TRBJ1-2 | TRBV29-1 | TRBD1 | NA | CSSDRGEYGYTF | TGCAGCAGTGACAGGGGCGAATATGGCTACACCTTC
TRBJ1-1 | TRBV6-1 | TRBD1 | once | CASRTGGRLTEAFF | TGTGCCAGCAGGACAGGGGGCCGGTTAACTGAAGCTTTCTTT
TRBJ1-5 | TRBV30 | NA | few | CAWSIQGGSNQPQHF | TGTGCCTGGAGTATACAGGGAGGGAGCAATCAGCCCCAGCATTTT
TRBJ1-2 | TRBV9 | NA | NA | CASSRRWGAEGYTF | TGTGCCAGCAGCCGTAGATGGGGGGCGGAAGGCTACACCTTC
TRBJ1-1 | TRBV6-5 | NA | NA | CASSYSKRANEAFF | TGTGCCAGCAGTTACTCGAAACGGGCGAATGAAGCTTTCTTT
TRBJ2-7 | TRBV11-1 | TRBD1 | once | CASSLASGGFEQYF | TGTGCCAGCAGCTTAGCGTCAGGGGGCTTTGAGCAGTACTTC
TRBJ1-2 | TRBV5-4 | NA | NA | CASSFGQLGNYGYTF | TGTGCCAGCAGCTTTGGACAACTTGGCAACTATGGCTACACCTTC
TRBJ2-3 | TRBV19 | TRBD2 | NA | CASSIRGGTDTQYF | TGTGCCAGTAGTATCCGGGGGGGCACAGATACGCAGTATTTT
TRBJ2-7 | TRBV14 | TRBD1 | NA | CASSQQGGGSYEQYF | TGTGCCAGCAGCCAACAAGGGGGCGGGTCCTACGAGCAGTACTTC
TRBJ2-3 | TRBV19 | NA | NA | CASSIGDTQYF | TGTGCCAGTAGTATAGGGGATACGCAGTATTTT